This passage covers 13 T cell receptor beta chains from one sample sequenced in a study of blood T cell repertoires in COVID-19. Sequencing was performed with immunoSEQ multiplex PCR; in TCRdb, only in-frame clones are kept and a portion is missing. The profile shows about 210,000 clones, 70% to 90% of them singletons. Specimen: peripheral blood. These receptors originate from a woman in her forties with acute or convalescent COVID-19.

The chain employs TRBV5-1 and TRBJ1-6; D is uncertain. V was shortened by 4 bases and J by 10 bases, with 12 bases between the two germline ends. Looked up from germline, CDR1 is SGHRS and CDR2 is YFSETQ. CDR3 length: 13 amino acids. The CDR3 loop is CASSVDRRSPLHF. For the CDR3, the DNA is TGCGCCAGCAGCGTAGATAGGCGGTCACCCCTCCACTTT.

The CDR3 reads CASSDMGTGELFF. In DNA, the CDR3 is TGTGCCAGCAGCGACATGGGTACCGGGGAGCTGTTTTTT. The J gene is TRBJ2-2, the V gene TRBV2, with D unclear. The CDR3 contains 13 residues. Germline-derived CDR1 and CDR2 are SNHLY and FYNNEI. The V end lost 6 bases, the J end lost 5 bases, and 10 bases lay between the germline ends.

Of note for this clone: This specimen includes other DNA sequences encoding the same CDR3. V is TRBV9 and J is TRBJ1-2; D is ambiguous. Per the germline V gene, CDR1 is SGDLS and CDR2 is YYNGEE. V was trimmed by 0 bases and J by 2 bases, leaving 5 bases between them. CDR3 length: 13 amino acids. The CDR3 region is CASSVGGNYGYTF. In DNA form, the CDR3 reads TGTGCCAGCAGCGTAGGCGGGAACTATGGCTACACCTTC.

This clone was seen more than once but under ten times. The CDR3 loop is CASSQPGQGVNTEAFF. DNA for the CDR3: TGTGCCAGCAGCCAGCCGGGACAGGGGGTGAACACTGAAGCTTTCTTT. The rearrangement links TRBV3-1 (or the pseudogene TRBV3-2) to TRBJ1-1, with TRBD1 matching over 11 bases. V lost 3 bases and J lost 0; bases outside the gene matches: 3. Germline lookup yields CDR1 LGHDT and CDR2 YNNKEL (reference sequence). There are 16 residues in the CDR3.

This sequence joins TRBV5-8 and TRBJ2-5, with 8 nucleotides matching TRBD1. Germline assignment: CDR1 SGHTS and CDR2 YDEGEE. The CDR3 sequence is 15 residues long. The junction had 10 bases not matched to a gene; V was cut back by 4 bases and J by 5 bases. The CDR3 here is CASSPQGAARETQYF. The CDR3, as DNA: TGTGCCAGCAGCCCCCAGGGGGCGGCACGGGAGACCCAGTACTTC.

Concerning this clone: Other nucleotide sequences in the sample specify the same CDR3. V is TRBV7-9 and J is TRBJ1-2, with 7 bases aligning to TRBD1. V was clipped by 1 base and J by 4 bases; unmatched bases: 0. CDR3 length: 13 amino acids. Per germline, CDR1 SEHNR and CDR2 FQNEAQ (reference sequence). CDR3 coding DNA: TGTGCCAGCAGCTTAGGGGACAGCTATGGCTACACCTTC. Its protein is CASSLGDSYGYTF.

The gene calls are TRBV30 and TRBJ1-5; TRBD1 matches 8 bases. CDR1 is GTSNPN and CDR2 is SVGIG in the germline V gene (reference sequence). The CDR3 is made up of 18 amino acids. V gave up 2 bases and J gave up 0 bases; unmatched junction bases: 12. Here the CDR3 reads CAWSSTQGVAYSNQPQHF. The CDR3 region has the DNA TGTGCCTGGAGTTCAACACAGGGGGTAGCATATAGCAATCAGCCCCAGCATTTT.

This clone showed up just once. The rearrangement links TRBV7-7 to TRBJ2-6; D might be TRBD1 (5 bases). With 5 bases removed from V and 4 bases from J, the gap between germline ends came to 15 bases. This CDR3 has 16 residues. CDR1 is SSHAT and CDR2 is FNYEAQ in the germline V gene (reference sequence). CDR3 sequence: CASSPGRGSGANVLTF. As DNA, the CDR3 is TGTGCCAGCAGCCCGGGTAGGGGTTCAGGGGCCAACGTCCTGACTTTC. Variable domain in full (rest from reference TRBV7-7 and TRBJ2-6): GAGVSQSPRYKVTKRGQDVTLRCDPISSHATLYWYQQALGQGPEFLTYFNYEAQPDKSGLPSDRFSAERPEGSISTLTIQRTEQRDSAMYRCASSPGRGSGANVLTFGAGSRLTVL.

The gene calls are TRBV9 and TRBJ2-7; 10 nucleotides line up with TRBD1. Germline V gives CDR1 SGDLS, CDR2 YYNGEE. J gave up 6 bases and V 4 bases, and 10 bases lay outside the gene matches. This CDR3 spans 15 amino acids. CDR3 region: CASSIRTGGFGEQYV. The CDR3 nucleotides are TGTGCCAGCAGCATTCGGACAGGGGGATTCGGCGAGCAGTACGTC.

The V gene is TRBV5-1, the J gene TRBJ1-6; possibly TRBD1 for D (5 bases). This CDR3 region has 15 residues. CDR1 SGHRS and CDR2 YFSETQ come from the germline V gene. V was pared by 4 bases and J by 4 bases, with 12 bases between. The CDR3 here is CASSLQAKYNSPLHF. CDR3 in DNA: TGCGCCAGCAGCCTACAGGCTAAATATAATTCACCCCTCCACTTT.

V and J are TRBV10-1 and TRBJ2-3, with 8 bases identical to TRBD1. The CDR3 covers 18 residues. Germline V gene lookup returns CDR1 WNHNN and CDR2 SYGVQD (reference sequence). V dropped 4 bases and J dropped 1; count of bases not matched to a gene: 13. The CDR3 bases are TGCGCCAGCAGTGCTGGCGAAGAGACAGGGGCGGGCACAGATACGCAGTATTTT. Its translation: CASSAGEETGAGTDTQYF.

This clone turned up a few times. V gene TRBV19 combines with J gene TRBJ1-1, with a possible D match to TRBD1 (5 bases). The CDR3 extends over 15 amino acids. The V gene lost 7 bases and the J gene lost 4 bases, with 19 bases spanning the gap. Germline-derived CDR1 and CDR2 are LNHDA and SQIVND (reference sequence). Here the CDR3 reads CASTDPDSFVTEAFF. The CDR3, as DNA: TGTGCCAGTACCGATCCTGACAGCTTCGTCACTGAAGCTTTCTTT. The whole variable domain, remainder taken from reference TRBV19 and TRBJ1-1, is DGGITQSPKYLFRKEGQNVTLSCEQNLNHDAMYWYRQDPGQGLRLIYYSQIVNDFQKGDIAEGYSVSREKKESFPLTVTSAQKNPTAFYLCASTDPDSFVTEAFFGQGTRLTVV.

V and J are TRBV5-1 and TRBJ1-4; the D is unclear. Per germline, CDR1 SGHRS and CDR2 YFSETQ. V was cut by 1 base and J by 8 bases, with 15 bases left in between. The CDR3 runs to 15 residues. The CDR3 is CASSLREGVREKLFF. CDR3 nucleotides: TGCGCCAGCAGCTTGAGGGAGGGTGTGAGAGAAAAACTGTTTTTT.